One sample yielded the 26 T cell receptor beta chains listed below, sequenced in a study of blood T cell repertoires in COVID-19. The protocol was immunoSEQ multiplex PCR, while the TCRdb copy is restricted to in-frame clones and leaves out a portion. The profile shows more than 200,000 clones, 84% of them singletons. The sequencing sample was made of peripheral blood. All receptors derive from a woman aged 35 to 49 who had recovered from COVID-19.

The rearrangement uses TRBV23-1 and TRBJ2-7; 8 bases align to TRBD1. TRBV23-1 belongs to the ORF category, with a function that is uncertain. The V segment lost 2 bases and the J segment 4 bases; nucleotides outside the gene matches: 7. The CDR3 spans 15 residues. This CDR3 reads CASSQGTGDFYEQYF. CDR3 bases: TGCGCCAGCAGTCAAGGGACAGGCGACTTTTACGAGCAGTACTTC.

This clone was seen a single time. CDR3 loop: CASRRGPNYGYTF. CDR3 DNA sequence: TGTGCCAGTAGGAGGGGGCCTAACTATGGCTACACCTTC. The chain combines TRBV19 with TRBJ1-2; 7 positions match TRBD1. Germline V CDR1 and CDR2: LNHDA, SQIVND (reference sequence). The J segment lost 0 bases and the V segment lost 6 bases, leaving 1 base of the junction unmatched. This CDR3 comprises 13 residues. The entire variable domain, with the rest obtained from reference TRBV19 and TRBJ1-2, is as follows: DGGITQSPKYLFRKEGQNVTLSCEQNLNHDAMYWYRQDPGQGLRLIYYSQIVNDFQKGDIAEGYSVSREKKESFPLTVTSAQKNPTAFYLCASRRGPNYGYTFGSGTRLTVV.

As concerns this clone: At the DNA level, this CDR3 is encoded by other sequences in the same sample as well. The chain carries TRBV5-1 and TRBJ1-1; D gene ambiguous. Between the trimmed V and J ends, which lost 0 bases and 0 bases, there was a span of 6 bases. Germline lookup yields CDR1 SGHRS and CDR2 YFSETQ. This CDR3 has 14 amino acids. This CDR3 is CASSLERVNTEAFF. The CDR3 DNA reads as TGCGCCAGCAGCTTGGAGCGGGTGAACACTGAAGCTTTCTTT.

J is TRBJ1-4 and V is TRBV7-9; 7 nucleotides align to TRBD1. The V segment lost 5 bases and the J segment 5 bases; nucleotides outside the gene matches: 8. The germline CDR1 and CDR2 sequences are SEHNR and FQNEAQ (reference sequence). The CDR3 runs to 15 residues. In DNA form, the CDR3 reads TGTGCCAGCAGCAACCCCGGGACAGTGAATGAAAAACTGTTTTTT. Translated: CASSNPGTVNEKLFF. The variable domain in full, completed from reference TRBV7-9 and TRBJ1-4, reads DTGVSQNPRHKITKRGQNVTFRCDPISEHNRLYWYRQTLGQGPEFLTYFQNEAQLEKSRLLSDRFSAERPKGSFSTLEIQRTEQGDSAMYLCASSNPGTVNEKLFFGSGTQLSVL.

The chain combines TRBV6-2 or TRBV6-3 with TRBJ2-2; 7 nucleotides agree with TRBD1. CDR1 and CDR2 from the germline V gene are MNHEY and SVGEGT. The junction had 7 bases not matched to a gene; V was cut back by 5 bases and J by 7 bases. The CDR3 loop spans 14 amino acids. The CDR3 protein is CASSLIWTGGELFF. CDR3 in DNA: TGTGCCAGCAGTCTCATATGGACAGGCGGGGAGCTGTTTTTT.

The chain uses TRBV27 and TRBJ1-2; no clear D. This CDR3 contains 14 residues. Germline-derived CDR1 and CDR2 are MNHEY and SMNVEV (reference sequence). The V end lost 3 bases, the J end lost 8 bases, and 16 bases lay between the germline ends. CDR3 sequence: CASSFSRGGRGYTF. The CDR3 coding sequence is TGTGCCAGCAGTTTCTCTCGGGGAGGGAGAGGCTACACCTTC.

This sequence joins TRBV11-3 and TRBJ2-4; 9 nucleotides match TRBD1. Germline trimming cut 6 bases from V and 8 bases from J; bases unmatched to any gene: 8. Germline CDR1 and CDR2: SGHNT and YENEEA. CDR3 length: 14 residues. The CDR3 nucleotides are TGTGCCAGCAGTTCCCAGGGACAGGGAGACATTCAGTACTTC. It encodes CASSSQGQGDIQYF.

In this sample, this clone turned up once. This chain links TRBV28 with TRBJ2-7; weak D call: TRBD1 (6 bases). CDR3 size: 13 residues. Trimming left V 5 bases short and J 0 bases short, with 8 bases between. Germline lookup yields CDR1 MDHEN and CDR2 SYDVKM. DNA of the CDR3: TGTGCCAGCAGTCACAGGGCCTCCTACGAGCAGTACTTC. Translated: CASSHRASYEQYF.

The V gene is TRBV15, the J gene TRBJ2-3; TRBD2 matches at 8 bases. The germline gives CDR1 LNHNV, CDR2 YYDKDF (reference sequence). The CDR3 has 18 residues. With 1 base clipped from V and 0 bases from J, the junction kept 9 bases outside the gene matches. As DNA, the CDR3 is TGTGCCACCAGCAGAGGAACAGGCGGGGGGCCCAGCACAGATACGCAGTATTTT. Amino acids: CATSRGTGGGPSTDTQYF.

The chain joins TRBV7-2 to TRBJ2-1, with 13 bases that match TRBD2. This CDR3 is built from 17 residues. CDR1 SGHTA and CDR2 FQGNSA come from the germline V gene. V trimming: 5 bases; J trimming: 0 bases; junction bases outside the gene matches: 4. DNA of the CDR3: TGTGCCAGCAGCCCGGGACTAGCGGGGAGCTCCTACAATGAGCAGTTCTTC. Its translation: CASSPGLAGSSYNEQFF. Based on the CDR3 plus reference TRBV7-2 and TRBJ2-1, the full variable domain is GAGVSQSPSNKVTEKGKDVELRCDPISGHTALYWYRQSLGQGLEFLIYFQGNSAPDKSGLPSDRFSAERTGGSVSTLTIQRTQQEDSAVYLCASSPGLAGSSYNEQFFGPGTRLTVL.

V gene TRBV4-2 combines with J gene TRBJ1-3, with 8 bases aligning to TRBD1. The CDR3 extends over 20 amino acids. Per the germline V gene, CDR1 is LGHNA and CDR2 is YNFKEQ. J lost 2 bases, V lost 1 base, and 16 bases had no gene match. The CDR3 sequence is CASSQGATGTGAYTGNTIYF. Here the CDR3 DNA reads TGTGCCAGCAGCCAAGGGGCCACCGGGACAGGAGCCTACACTGGAAACACCATATATTTT.

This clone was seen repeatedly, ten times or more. CDR3 in DNA: TGTGCCAGCAGCTTCGGGCAGGGCGGCCAGCCCCAGCATTTT. Encoded protein: CASSFGQGGQPQHF. The rearrangement joins TRBV7-9 to TRBJ1-5; D might be TRBD1 (5 bases). From germline, CDR1 is SEHNR and CDR2 FQNEAQ (reference sequence). Trimming took off 3 bases at V and 7 bases at J, with 13 bases between the two ends. This CDR3 has 14 amino acids. Drawing the rest from reference TRBV7-9 and TRBJ1-5, the complete variable domain is DTGVSQNPRHKITKRGQNVTFRCDPISEHNRLYWYRQTLGQGPEFLTYFQNEAQLEKSRLLSDRFSAERPKGSFSTLEIQRTEQGDSAMYLCASSFGQGGQPQHFGDGTRLSIL.

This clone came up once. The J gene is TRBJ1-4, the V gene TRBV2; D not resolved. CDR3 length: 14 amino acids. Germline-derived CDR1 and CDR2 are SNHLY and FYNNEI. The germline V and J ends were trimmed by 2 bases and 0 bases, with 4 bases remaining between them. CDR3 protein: CASSEWPTNEKLFF. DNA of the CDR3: TGTGCCAGCAGTGAATGGCCAACTAATGAAAAACTGTTTTTT.

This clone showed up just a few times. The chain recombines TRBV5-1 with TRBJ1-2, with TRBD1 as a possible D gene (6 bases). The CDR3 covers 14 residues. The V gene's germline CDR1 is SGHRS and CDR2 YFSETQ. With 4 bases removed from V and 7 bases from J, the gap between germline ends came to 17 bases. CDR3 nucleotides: TGCGCCAGCAGCAGCCCACAGGGAAGCGGTGGCTACACCTTC. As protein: CASSSPQGSGGYTF.

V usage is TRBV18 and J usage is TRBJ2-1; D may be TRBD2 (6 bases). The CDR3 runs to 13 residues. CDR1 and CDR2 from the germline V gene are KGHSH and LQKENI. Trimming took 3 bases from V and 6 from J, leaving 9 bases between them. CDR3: CASSPGLLNEQFF. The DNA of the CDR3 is TGTGCCAGCTCACCCGGACTACTCAATGAGCAGTTCTTC. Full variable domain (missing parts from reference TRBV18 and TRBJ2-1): NAGVMQNPRHLVRRRGQEARLRCSPMKGHSHVYWYRQLPEEGLKFMVYLQKENIIDESGMPKERFSAEFPKEGPSILRIQQVVRGDSAAYFCASSPGLLNEQFFGPGTRLTVL.

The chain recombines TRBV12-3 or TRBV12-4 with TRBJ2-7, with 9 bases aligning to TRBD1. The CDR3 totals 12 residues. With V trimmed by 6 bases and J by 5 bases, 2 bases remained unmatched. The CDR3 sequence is CASRRTGDEQYF. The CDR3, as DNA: TGTGCCAGCAGAAGGACAGGGGACGAGCAGTACTTC.

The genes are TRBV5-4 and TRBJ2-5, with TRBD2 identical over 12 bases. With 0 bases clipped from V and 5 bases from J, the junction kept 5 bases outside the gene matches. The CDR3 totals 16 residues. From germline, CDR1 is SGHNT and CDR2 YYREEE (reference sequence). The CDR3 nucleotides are TGTGCCAGCAGCTTGGGCCTAGCGGGGGGGCATGAGACCCAGTACTTC. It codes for CASSLGLAGGHETQYF.

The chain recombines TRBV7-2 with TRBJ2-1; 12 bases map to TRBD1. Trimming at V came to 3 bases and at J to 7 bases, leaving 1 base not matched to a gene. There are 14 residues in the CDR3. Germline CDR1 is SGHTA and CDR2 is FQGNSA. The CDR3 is CASSLGQGANEQFF. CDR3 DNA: TGTGCCAGCAGCTTGGGACAGGGGGCGAATGAGCAGTTCTTC. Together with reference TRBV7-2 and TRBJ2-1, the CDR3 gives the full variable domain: GAGVSQSPSNKVTEKGKDVELRCDPISGHTALYWYRQSLGQGLEFLIYFQGNSAPDKSGLPSDRFSAERTGGSVSTLTIQRTQQEDSAVYLCASSLGQGANEQFFGPGTRLTVL.

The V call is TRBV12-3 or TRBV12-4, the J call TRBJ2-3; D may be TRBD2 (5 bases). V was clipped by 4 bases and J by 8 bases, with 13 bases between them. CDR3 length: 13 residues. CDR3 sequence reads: CASSWGETLTQYF. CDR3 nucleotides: TGTGCCAGCAGTTGGGGAGAGACCCTTACGCAGTATTTT.

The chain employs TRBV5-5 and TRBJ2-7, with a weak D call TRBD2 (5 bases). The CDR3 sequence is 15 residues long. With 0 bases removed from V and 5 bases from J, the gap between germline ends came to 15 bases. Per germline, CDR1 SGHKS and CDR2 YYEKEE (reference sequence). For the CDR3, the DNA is TGTGCCAGCAGCTTGGGGGAGCGGTTTTCGAACGAGCAGTACTTC. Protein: CASSLGERFSNEQYF.

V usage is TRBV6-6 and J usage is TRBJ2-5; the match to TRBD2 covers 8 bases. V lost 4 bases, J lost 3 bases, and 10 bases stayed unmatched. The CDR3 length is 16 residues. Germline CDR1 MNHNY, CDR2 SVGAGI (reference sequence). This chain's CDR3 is CASSSQRGGREETQYF. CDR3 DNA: TGTGCCAGCAGTTCCCAACGGGGGGGCCGAGAAGAGACCCAGTACTTC.

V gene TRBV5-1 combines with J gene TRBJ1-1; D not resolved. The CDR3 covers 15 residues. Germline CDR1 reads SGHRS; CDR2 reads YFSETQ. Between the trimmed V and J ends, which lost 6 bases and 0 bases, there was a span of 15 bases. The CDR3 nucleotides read TGCGCCAGCACCATAGCGGGGAACCTGAACACTGAAGCTTTCTTT. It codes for CASTIAGNLNTEAFF.

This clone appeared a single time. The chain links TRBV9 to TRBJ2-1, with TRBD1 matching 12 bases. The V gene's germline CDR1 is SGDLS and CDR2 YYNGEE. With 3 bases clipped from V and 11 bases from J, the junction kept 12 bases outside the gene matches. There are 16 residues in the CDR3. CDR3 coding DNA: TGTGCCAGCAGCGCCCTCACCGGGACAGGGGGCGTTAAGCAGTTCTTC. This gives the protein CASSALTGTGGVKQFF. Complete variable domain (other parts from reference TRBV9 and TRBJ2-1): DSGVTQTPKHLITATGQRVTLRCSPRSGDLSVYWYQQSLDQGLQFLIQYYNGEERAKGNILERFSAQQFPDLHSELNLSSLELGDSALYFCASSALTGTGGVKQFFGPGTRLTVL.

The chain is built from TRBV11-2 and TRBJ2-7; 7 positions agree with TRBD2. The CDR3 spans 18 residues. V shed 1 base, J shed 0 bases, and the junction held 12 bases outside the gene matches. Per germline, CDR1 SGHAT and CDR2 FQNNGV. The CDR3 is CASSLGAGLPRGSYEQYF. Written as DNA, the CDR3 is TGTGCCAGCAGCTTAGGGGCGGGACTACCTAGGGGCTCCTACGAGCAGTACTTC.

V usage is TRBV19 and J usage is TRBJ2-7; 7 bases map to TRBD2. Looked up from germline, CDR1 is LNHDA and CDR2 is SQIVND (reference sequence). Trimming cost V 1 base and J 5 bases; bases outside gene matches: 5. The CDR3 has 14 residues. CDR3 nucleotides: TGTGCCAGTAGTATAGGGTGGACTAGTAACGAGCAGTACTTC. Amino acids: CASSIGWTSNEQYF.

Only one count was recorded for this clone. For the CDR3, the DNA is TGTGCCAGCAGCTTAATCGGCAATGAGCAGTTCTTC. It specifies CASSLIGNEQFF. The rearrangement links TRBV13 to TRBJ2-1; D ambiguous. CDR1 is PRHDT and CDR2 is FYEKMQ in the germline V gene (reference sequence). Trimming cost V 2 bases and J 6 bases, with 5 bases left between them. CDR3 size: 12 residues.